These 5 T cell receptor beta chains came from one sample sequenced in a study of blood T cell repertoires in COVID-19. Some clones are missing from TCRdb's copy, which holds only in-frame ones; the method was immunoSEQ multiplex PCR. The data hold about 150,000 clones, with roughly four fifths observed a single time. The sequenced sample consisted of peripheral blood. The receptors stem from a woman older than 75 with acute or convalescent COVID-19.

This clone turned up a few times. CDR3 protein: CASSIGTGQYQPQHF. DNA of the CDR3: TGTGCCAGTAGTATAGGGACCGGACAGTATCAGCCCCAGCATTTT. The chain joins TRBV19 to TRBJ1-5; D possibly corresponds to TRBD1 (6 bases). CDR1 and CDR2 from the germline V gene are LNHDA and SQIVND (reference sequence). Deletions cut 1 base from V and 5 bases from J, with 12 bases between. This CDR3 has 15 residues.

The chain is built from TRBV15 and TRBJ2-7; D is possibly TRBD2 (5 bases). Germline V lookup: CDR1 LNHNV, CDR2 YYDKDF (reference sequence). CDR3 size: 15 residues. The V and J ends lost 0 bases and 2 bases respectively, with 11 bases between them. The CDR3 DNA follows: TGTGCCACCAGCAGAGATCCGGGGATCCCCTACGAGCAGTACTTC. As protein: CATSRDPGIPYEQYF.

The chain joins TRBV2 to TRBJ1-6; 11 bases are a match to TRBD1. V lost 4 bases, J lost 8 bases, and 7 bases stayed unmatched. Germline CDR1 reads SNHLY; CDR2 reads FYNNEI. The CDR3 extends over 16 amino acids. The CDR3 sequence is CASSVGTGGLYSPLHF. DNA of the CDR3: TGTGCCAGCAGTGTCGGGACAGGGGGACTCTATTCACCCCTCCACTTT.

This chain links TRBV5-6 with TRBJ2-1, with TRBD1 identical over 10 bases. The CDR3 covers 15 residues. With 1 base clipped from V and 6 bases from J, the junction kept 4 bases outside the gene matches. Germline CDR1 reads SGHDT; CDR2 reads YYEEEE. CDR3 DNA: TGTGCCAGCAGCTTGATAAGACAGGGGGCCAATGAGCAGTTCTTC. Its protein is CASSLIRQGANEQFF.

V gene TRBV7-2 combines with J gene TRBJ2-2; perhaps TRBD2 as D (5 bases). CDR1 and CDR2 (germline): SGHTA, FQGNSA. The length of the CDR3 is 15 residues. Trimming removed 0 bases at V and 3 bases at J, with 8 bases between. CDR3 region: CASSLAGAYTGELFF. The DNA for the CDR3 is TGTGCCAGCAGCTTAGCGGGAGCCTACACCGGGGAGCTGTTTTTT.